This T cell receptor (beta chain) was identified in a study of T cell repertoires in cytomegalovirus infection. Study as a whole: CMV infection together with matching HLA type was indicated by public TCR beta signatures.

Findings of the study overall: HLA-C-restricted CMV clonotypes gave the most frequent clonotype in two of eight donors.

TCRdb analysed the reads with MiXCR anew, one entry per CDR3 protein. The sample carries a few hundred thousand distinct CDR3 sequences, under 20% recorded once. As to this clonotype: What it recognizes is unknown. The junction does not match germline at one end; this may be a read error.

The CDR3 loop spans 13 amino acids. Germline CDR1 and CDR2: SGHAT and FQDESV (reference sequence). Sequences were obtained from PBMCs. This receptor was identified in a human donor in good health (CMV status not recorded). Some clones in this sample may be carry-over from other donors' samples. This chain uses TRBV11-1 with TRBJ1-1, with D possibly TRBD1 on 5 matching bases. In nucleotides, the CDR3 is TGTGCCAGCAGCTTATTCCGGGACGACCGCCCGCGCTTT. Translating gives CASSLFRDDRPRF.